The entry below gives a single TCR beta chain sequence along with its context. The sample is drawn from a study of cytomegalovirus exposure and HLA in healthy donors. Study-wide context: Of approximately 400 genotyped donors, 81% clustered with self-reported Caucasian donors.

The CDR3 has 15 residues. CDR1 is SNHLY, CDR2 FYNNEI, per germline. Trimming took 7 bases from V and 4 from J; bases not matched to a gene: 7. Vbeta (60) and Jbeta (13) primers were used in the PCR. The assay was immunoSEQ multiplex PCR, and TCRdb's table has in-frame clones only and misses some. The sample includes more than 30,000 clones. The receptor was derived from a man aged 35 to 55 in good health and CMV-seropositive. The sequencing input was PBMCs. This sequence joins TRBV2 and TRBJ2-3; 11 nucleotides align to TRBD2. CDR3 DNA: TGTGCCAGCAAAAGACTAGCGGGATGGGCAGATACGCAGTATTTT. Translation: CASKRLAGWADTQYF.